The clone carrying this TCR beta chain came up once. The sample belongs to a study of OX40 agonist ivuxolimab in advanced cancers. Trimming at V came to 0 bases and at J to 2 bases, leaving 5 bases not matched to a gene. CDR3 size: 17 residues. Germline V gene data show CDR1 as LNHNV and CDR2 as YYDKDF (reference sequence). Sequencing used immunoSEQ multiplex PCR; TCRdb keeps in-frame clones, though not all of them. The sample yields 50,000 to 65,000 clones, about 89% seen once. This TCR was sampled from an adult with an advanced solid tumor such as melanoma, head and neck, liver or kidney cancer. Here the sequenced sample was CD4+ or CD8+ T cells sorted from blood, taken in a trial of the OX40 agonist ivuxolimab. V usage is TRBV15 and J usage is TRBJ2-5; TRBD2 agrees at 11 bases. The CDR3 reads CATSRDPSGGIQETQYF. The CDR3 bases are TGTGCCACCAGCAGAGATCCTAGCGGGGGGATACAAGAGACCCAGTACTTC.